This T cell receptor (beta chain) was observed in a study of T cells after posttransplantation cyclophosphamide. Overall study findings and caveats: Donor-recipient repertoire similarity was low at 1-2 months, rising over year one.

V shed 2 bases and J 4 bases; nucleotides not matched to a gene: 4. The germline V gene has CDR1 MNHNY and CDR2 SVGAGI (reference sequence). This CDR3 region has 15 residues. Remarks on this clone: No antigen is known for it.

A marrow graft followed busulfan-fludarabine conditioning, with cyclophosphamide on days +3 and +4. Profiled with immunoSEQ multiplex PCR; TCRdb holds only in-frame clones, not every one. The sample shows several thousand clones, roughly 72% of them seen only once. This clonotype was sampled from a male patient between 55 and 70 years old who received an allogeneic stem cell transplant from an unrelated donor, was CMV-positive, and had acute GVHD only. Some T cells may be graft donor cells. Sequenced here: PBMCs, sampled 362 days after allogeneic stem cell transplant with posttransplant cyclophosphamide. The chain carries TRBV6-6 and TRBJ1-2, with 10 bases aligning to TRBD1. This CDR3 reads CASSYRDRGPYGYTF. CDR3 in DNA: TGTGCCAGCAGTTACCGGGACAGGGGCCCCTATGGCTACACCTTC.